This entry features one T cell receptor (beta chain) sequence. Its target is unknown. This sample was taken from a study of identifying expanded T cells in peripheral blood. Broader study findings: Clone count variance between roughly two-week samples rose with total template count. Differentially abundant clones: around 1.1 between replicates, 15 to 17 at about two weeks, approximately 19 at four.

The V and J ends lost 7 bases and 3 bases, in that order; junction bases with no gene match: 8. The CDR3 loop spans 14 amino acids. Germline values: CDR1 ENHRY, CDR2 SYGVKD. Profiled with immunoSEQ multiplex PCR; TCRdb holds only in-frame clones, not every one. The sample holds over 90,000 clones, approximately 88% seen once. Collection occurred without any documented infections or immune events in donors. This TCR came from a person between 18 and 69 years old in good health. The source material was blood. This sequence joins TRBV10-3 and TRBJ2-7, with TRBD1 matching over 8 bases. CDR3 protein: CAIMPGQASYEQYF. The CDR3 DNA is TGTGCCATCATGCCGGGACAGGCAAGCTACGAGCAGTACTTC.